Ten or more counts support the clone carrying this TCR beta chain. The antigen remains undetermined. The V gene lost 4 bases and the J gene lost 2 bases, with 12 bases spanning the gap. This CDR3 is built from 15 residues. Per germline, CDR1 ENHRY and CDR2 SYGVKD. The data are from a study of neurological immune-mediated disorders. Study observations and caveats: The multiple sclerosis repertoire cluster had no clinical or MRI feature associated with it.

cDNA synthesis was performed by 5'RACE with 10-nucleotide random UMIs. TCRdb recomputed calls from the 5' RACE reads with MiXCR, one row per CDR3 protein. Of 54,000 or so distinct CDR3 sequences listed, approximately 3.5% are singletons. The study built unsorted libraries from 2 million PBMCs kept at -80 C. The chain uses TRBV10-3 and TRBJ2-4; D not resolved. The receptor's source is a woman aged 25-40 years with multiple sclerosis. Sequencing used PBMCs. The CDR3 DNA is TGTGCCATCAGTGTAGGCGTCCCTTCCAAAAACATTCAGTACTTC. This gives the protein CAISVGVPSKNIQYF.